The entry that follows covers one T cell receptor (beta chain) sequence. The antigen is not known. The germline V gene encodes CDR1 SGHNT and CDR2 YENEEA. This CDR3 is 13 amino acids long. The V gene lost 3 bases and the J gene lost 2 bases, with 7 bases spanning the gap. Clones were read by immunoSEQ multiplex PCR, and TCRdb kept only the in-frame ones, dropping some. The table shows 150,000 to 200,000 clones, with 90% to 95% occurring only once. These data belong to a study of T cell responses to AZD1222 COVID-19 vaccine. Study-level points and caveats: After two AZD1222 doses, spike-specific TCR breadth and depth rose versus day 0.

The sequence was obtained from an adult who received the AZD1222 COVID-19 vaccine. The chain uses TRBV11-3 and TRBJ1-2; a possible D gene is TRBD1 (6 bases). Material: peripheral blood, obtained 28 days after the second AZD1222 dose. The CDR3 loop is CASSFDRNYGYTF. Written as DNA, the CDR3 is TGTGCCAGCAGCTTTGACAGGAACTATGGCTACACCTTC.